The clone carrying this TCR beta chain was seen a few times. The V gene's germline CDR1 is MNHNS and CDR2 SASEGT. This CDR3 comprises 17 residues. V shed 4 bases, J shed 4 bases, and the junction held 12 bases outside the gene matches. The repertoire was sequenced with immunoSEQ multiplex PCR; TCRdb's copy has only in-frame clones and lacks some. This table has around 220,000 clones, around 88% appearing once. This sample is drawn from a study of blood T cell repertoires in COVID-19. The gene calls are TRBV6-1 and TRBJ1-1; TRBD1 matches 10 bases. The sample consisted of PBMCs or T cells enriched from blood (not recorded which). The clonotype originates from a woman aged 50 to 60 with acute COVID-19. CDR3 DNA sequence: TGTGCCAGCAGTGGAGGGACAGGGGCTCCGGGGGGCACTGAAGCTTTCTTT. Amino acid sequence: CASSGGTGAPGGTEAFF.